What follows are 7 T cell receptor beta chains derived from one specimen sequenced in a study of T cells in Graves' hyperthyroidism and ophthalmopathy. The source material, RNA transcripts, was used to amplify TCR beta CDR3 regions. An initial round of RT-PCR targeting the TCR CDR3 relied on the HTBI primer set. From the multiplex PCR reads, TCRdb called clonotypes with MiXCR, one entry per CDR3 protein. The data show 300,000 to 500,000 distinct CDR3 sequences, about 16% seen once. Sequencing was done on a sample of blood. These receptors all come from a woman younger than 45 with Graves' hyperthyroidism.

This clonotype was observed at least ten times. The V and J genes are TRBV12-3 or TRBV12-4 and TRBJ2-1; D could derive from TRBD1 or TRBD2 (6 bases each). The V and J ends lost 5 bases and 8 bases respectively, with 10 bases between them. The CDR3 is made up of 12 amino acids. This CDR3 reads CASSNRGDEQFF. The CDR3 region has the DNA TGTGCCAGCAGTAATAGGGGGGATGAGCAGTTCTTC.

This clonotype showed up many times. The genes are TRBV18 and TRBJ1-2; D perhaps matches TRBD1 (5 bases). CDR3 length equals 15 residues. Germline V CDR1 and CDR2: KGHSH, LQKENI. The germline V and J ends were trimmed by 8 bases and 1 base, with 17 bases remaining between them. CDR3 nucleotide sequence: TGTGCCAGCCCATCGACCGGGACGGATAACTATGGCTACACCTTC. Protein: CASPSTGTDNYGYTF. The full variable domain, in which reference TRBV18 and TRBJ1-2 provide the parts outside the CDR3, is NAGVMQNPRHLVRRRGQEARLRCSPMKGHSHVYWYRQLPEEGLKFMVYLQKENIIDESGMPKERFSAEFPKEGPSILRIQQVVRGDSAAYFCASPSTGTDNYGYTFGSGTRLTVV.

This chain uses TRBV20-1 with TRBJ2-1; D is perhaps TRBD1 (6 bases). The CDR3 sequence is 13 residues long. Germline CDR1 reads DFQATT; CDR2 reads SNEGSKA (reference sequence). Between the trimmed V and J ends, which lost 6 bases and 4 bases, there was a span of 13 bases. In DNA form, the CDR3 reads TGCAGTGCGATCCCGGGACAATACAATGAGCAGTTCTTC. This gives the protein CSAIPGQYNEQFF.

This clonotype was counted only a few times. The DNA of the CDR3 is TGTGCCAGCAGCTCTTTGACAAATAATCAGCCCCAGCATTTT. Translation: CASSSLTNNQPQHF. This chain uses TRBV5-6 with TRBJ1-5; D uncertain. Trimming left V 3 bases short and J 4 bases short, with 11 bases between. The CDR3 has 14 residues. CDR1 and CDR2 from the germline V gene are SGHDT and YYEEEE.

V is TRBV4-1 and J is TRBJ2-7; 7 bases match TRBD2. There are 14 residues in the CDR3. Germline CDR1 MGHRA, CDR2 YSYEKL. V lost 7 bases and J lost 7; bases outside the gene matches: 13. The CDR3, as DNA: TGCGCCAGCACCCCTAGCGGCATGGGCCCGGAGCAGTACTTC. Its protein product is CASTPSGMGPEQYF.

This clonotype was found a few times. The chain uses TRBV15 and TRBJ1-5, with a tentative D call TRBD1 (6 bases). V shed 6 bases and J shed 0 bases, with 18 bases lying between them. Germline V gene lookup returns CDR1 LNHNV and CDR2 YYDKDF (reference sequence). The CDR3 sequence is 17 residues long. CDR3 sequence reads: CATRLAGGDYSNQPQHF. The CDR3 coding sequence is TGTGCCACCAGACTTGCGGGGGGCGATTATAGCAATCAGCCCCAGCATTTT. The complete variable domain, with remaining parts taken from reference TRBV15 and TRBJ1-5, reads DAMVIQNPRYQVTQFGKPVTLSCSQTLNHNVMYWYQQKSSQAPKLLFHYYDKDFNNEADTPDNFQSRRPNTSFCFLDIRSPGLGDTAMYLCATRLAGGDYSNQPQHFGDGTRLSIL.

This clonotype turned up a few times. It may be a read error: a sequence one base away is much more abundant. V is TRBV18 and J is TRBJ2-5; D might be TRBD1 (6 bases). The CDR3 loop spans 14 amino acids. The V gene's germline CDR1 is KGHSH and CDR2 LQKENI. The CDR3 DNA reads TGTGCCTGCTCACTGTCCGGGACAAAAGAGACCCAGTACTTC. It is translated as CACSLSGTKETQYF.